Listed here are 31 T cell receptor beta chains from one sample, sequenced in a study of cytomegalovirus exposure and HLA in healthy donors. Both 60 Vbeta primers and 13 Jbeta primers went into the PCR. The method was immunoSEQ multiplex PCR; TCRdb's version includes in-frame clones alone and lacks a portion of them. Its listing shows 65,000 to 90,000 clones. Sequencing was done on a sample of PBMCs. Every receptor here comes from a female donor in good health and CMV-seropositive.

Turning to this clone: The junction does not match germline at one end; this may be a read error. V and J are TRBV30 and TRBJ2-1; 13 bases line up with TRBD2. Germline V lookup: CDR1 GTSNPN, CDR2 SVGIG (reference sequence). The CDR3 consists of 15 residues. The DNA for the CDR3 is TGTGCCGGGAGCATTTTCACTAGCGGGAGGGCCGGGCAGTTCTTC. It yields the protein CAGSIFTSGRAGQFF. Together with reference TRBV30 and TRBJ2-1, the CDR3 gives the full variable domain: SQTIHQWPATLVQPVGSPLSLECTVEGTSNPNLYWYRQAAGRGLQLLFYSVGIGQISSEVPQNLSASRPQDRQFILSSKKLLLSDSGFYLCAGSIFTSGRAGQFFGPGTRLTVL.

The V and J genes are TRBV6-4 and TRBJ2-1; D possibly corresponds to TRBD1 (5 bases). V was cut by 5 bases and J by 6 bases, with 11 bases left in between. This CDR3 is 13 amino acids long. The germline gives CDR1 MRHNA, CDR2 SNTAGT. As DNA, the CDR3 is TGTGCCAGCAGTTGGGGTGACAGCAATGAGCAGTTCTTC. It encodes CASSWGDSNEQFF.

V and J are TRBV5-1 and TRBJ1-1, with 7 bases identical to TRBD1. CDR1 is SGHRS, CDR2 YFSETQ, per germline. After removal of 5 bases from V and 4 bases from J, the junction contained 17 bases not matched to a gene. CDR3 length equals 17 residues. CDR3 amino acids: CASSSSRQGFSGTEAFF. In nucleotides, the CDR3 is TGCGCCAGCAGTTCCTCGAGACAGGGCTTTTCGGGCACTGAAGCTTTCTTT. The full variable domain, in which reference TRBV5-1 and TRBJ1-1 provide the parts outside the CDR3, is KAGVTQTPRYLIKTRGQQVTLSCSPISGHRSVSWYQQTPGQGLQFLFEYFSETQRNKGNFPGRFSGRQFSNSRSEMNVSTLELGDSALYLCASSSSRQGFSGTEAFFGQGTRLTVV.

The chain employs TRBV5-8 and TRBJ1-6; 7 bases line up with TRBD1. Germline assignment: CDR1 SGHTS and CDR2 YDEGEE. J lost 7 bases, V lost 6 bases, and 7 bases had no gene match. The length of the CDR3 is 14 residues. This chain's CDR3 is CASTRTGLNSPLHF. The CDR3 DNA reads TGTGCCAGCACCAGGACAGGTTTAAATTCACCCCTCCACTTT.

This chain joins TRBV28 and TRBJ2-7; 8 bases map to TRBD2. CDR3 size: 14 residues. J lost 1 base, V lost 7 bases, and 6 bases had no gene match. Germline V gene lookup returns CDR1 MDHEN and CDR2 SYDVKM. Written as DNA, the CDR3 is TGTGCCAGCATCAACCCGGGGGGGTCCTACGAGCAGTACTTC. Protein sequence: CASINPGGSYEQYF.

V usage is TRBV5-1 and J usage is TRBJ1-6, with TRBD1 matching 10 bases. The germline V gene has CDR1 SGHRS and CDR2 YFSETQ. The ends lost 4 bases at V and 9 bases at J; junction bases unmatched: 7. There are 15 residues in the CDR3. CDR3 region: CASSPDRGTASPLHF. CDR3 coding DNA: TGCGCCAGCAGCCCGGACAGGGGGACGGCTTCACCCCTCCACTTT.

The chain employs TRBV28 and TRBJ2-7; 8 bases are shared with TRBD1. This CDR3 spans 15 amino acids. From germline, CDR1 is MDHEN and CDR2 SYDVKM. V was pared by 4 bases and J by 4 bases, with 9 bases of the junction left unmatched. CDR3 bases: TGTGCCAGCAGTTCACTCCAGGGGGCAGGGTACGAGCAGTACTTC. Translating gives CASSSLQGAGYEQYF.

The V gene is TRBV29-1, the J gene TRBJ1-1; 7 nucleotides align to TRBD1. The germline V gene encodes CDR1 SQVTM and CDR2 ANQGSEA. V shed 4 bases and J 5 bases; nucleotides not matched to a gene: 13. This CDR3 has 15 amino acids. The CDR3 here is CSVAVRGVLRTEAFF. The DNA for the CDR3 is TGCAGCGTTGCGGTCAGGGGGGTTTTAAGGACTGAAGCTTTCTTT.

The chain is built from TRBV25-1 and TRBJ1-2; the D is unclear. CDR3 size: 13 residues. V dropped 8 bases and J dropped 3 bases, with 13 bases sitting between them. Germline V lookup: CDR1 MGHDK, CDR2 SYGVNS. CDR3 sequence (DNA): TGTGCCAGCGGTAGACCCGGGGACTATGGCTACACCTTC. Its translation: CASGRPGDYGYTF.

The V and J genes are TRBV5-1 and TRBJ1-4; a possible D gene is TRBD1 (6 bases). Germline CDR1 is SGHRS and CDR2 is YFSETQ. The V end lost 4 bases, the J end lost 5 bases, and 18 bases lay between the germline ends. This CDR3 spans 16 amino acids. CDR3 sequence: CASSHSTTGGNEKLFF. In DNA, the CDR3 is TGCGCCAGCAGCCATTCGACGACAGGTGGGAATGAAAAACTGTTTTTT.

DNA for the CDR3: TGTGCCAGCAGCCCCGGATGGAGCACTGAAGCTTTCTTT. As protein: CASSPGWSTEAFF. The genes are TRBV11-2 and TRBJ1-1; D ambiguous. Germline V gene data show CDR1 as SGHAT and CDR2 as FQNNGV. Trimming shortened V by 5 bases and J by 4 bases, and 11 bases separated the two germline ends. There are 13 residues in the CDR3.

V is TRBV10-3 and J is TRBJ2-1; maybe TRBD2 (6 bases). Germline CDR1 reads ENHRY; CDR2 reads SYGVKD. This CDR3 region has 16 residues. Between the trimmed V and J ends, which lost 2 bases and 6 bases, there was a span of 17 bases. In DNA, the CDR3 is TGTGCCATCAGTGAGACCGGCCCCGCGGGGTCCAATGAGCAGTTCTTC. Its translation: CAISETGPAGSNEQFF.

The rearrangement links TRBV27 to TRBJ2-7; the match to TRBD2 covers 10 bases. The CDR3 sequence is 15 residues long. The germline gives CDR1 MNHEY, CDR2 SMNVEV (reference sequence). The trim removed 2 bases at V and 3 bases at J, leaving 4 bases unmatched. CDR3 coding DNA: TGTGCCAGCAGTTTAAAGACTAGCGGGCTCTACGAGCAGTACTTC. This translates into CASSLKTSGLYEQYF.

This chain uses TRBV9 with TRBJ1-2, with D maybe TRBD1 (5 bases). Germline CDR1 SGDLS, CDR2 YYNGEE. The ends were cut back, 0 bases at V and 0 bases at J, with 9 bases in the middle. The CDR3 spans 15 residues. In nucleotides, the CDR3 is TGTGCCAGCAGCGTAGCGGGGGGAACTAACTATGGCTACACCTTC. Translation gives CASSVAGGTNYGYTF.

The CDR3: CASSIATGELFF. DNA of the CDR3: TGTGCCAGTAGTATTGCGACCGGGGAGCTGTTTTTT. The chain joins TRBV19 to TRBJ2-2; D is ambiguous. The CDR3 loop spans 12 amino acids. V was pared by 3 bases and J by 5 bases, with 4 bases between. Germline CDR1 is LNHDA and CDR2 is SQIVND (reference sequence).

CDR3 region: CASSLPSGGLNTGELFF. In DNA, the CDR3 is TGTGCCAGCAGCTTACCTAGCGGGGGCCTGAACACCGGGGAGCTGTTTTTT. This sequence joins TRBV7-9 and TRBJ2-2; TRBD2 agrees at 10 bases. This CDR3 is 17 amino acids long. Germline assignment: CDR1 SEHNR and CDR2 FQNEAQ (reference sequence). V shed 2 bases and J 1 base; nucleotides not matched to a gene: 4. Full variable domain (outside the CDR3, taken from reference TRBV7-9 and TRBJ2-2): DTGVSQNPRHKITKRGQNVTFRCDPISEHNRLYWYRQTLGQGPEFLTYFQNEAQLEKSRLLSDRFSAERPKGSFSTLEIQRTEQGDSAMYLCASSLPSGGLNTGELFFGEGSRLTVL.

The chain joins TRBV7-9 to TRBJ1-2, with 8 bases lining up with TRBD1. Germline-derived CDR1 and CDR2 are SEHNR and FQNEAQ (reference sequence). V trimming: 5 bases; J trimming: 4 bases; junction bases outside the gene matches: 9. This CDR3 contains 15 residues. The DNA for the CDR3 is TGTGCCAGCAGCACCAGGACAGGGACAGTCTATGGCTACACCTTC. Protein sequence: CASSTRTGTVYGYTF.

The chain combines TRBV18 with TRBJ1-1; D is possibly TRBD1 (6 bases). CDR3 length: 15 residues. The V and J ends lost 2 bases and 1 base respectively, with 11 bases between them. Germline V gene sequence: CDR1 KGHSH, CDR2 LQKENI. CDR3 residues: CASSPSRGGNTEAFF. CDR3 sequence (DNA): TGTGCCAGCTCACCATCTAGGGGGGGGAACACTGAAGCTTTCTTT.

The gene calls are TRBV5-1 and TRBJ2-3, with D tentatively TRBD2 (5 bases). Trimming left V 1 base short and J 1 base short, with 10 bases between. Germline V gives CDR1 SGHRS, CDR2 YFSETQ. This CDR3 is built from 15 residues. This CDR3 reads CASSLQGSGTDTQYF. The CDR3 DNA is TGCGCCAGCAGCTTGCAAGGGAGTGGCACAGATACGCAGTATTTT.

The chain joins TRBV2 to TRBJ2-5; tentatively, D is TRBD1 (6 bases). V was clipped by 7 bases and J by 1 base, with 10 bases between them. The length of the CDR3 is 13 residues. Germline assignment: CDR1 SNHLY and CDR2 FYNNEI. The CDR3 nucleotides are TGTGCCAGCATTAGGGGGTCCCAAGAGACCCAGTACTTC. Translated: CASIRGSQETQYF.

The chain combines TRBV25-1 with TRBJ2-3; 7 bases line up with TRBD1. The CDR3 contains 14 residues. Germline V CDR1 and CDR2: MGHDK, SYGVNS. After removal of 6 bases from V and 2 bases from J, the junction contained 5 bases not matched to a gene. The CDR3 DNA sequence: TGTGCCAGCAGAGGGGGCACACTCACAGATACGCAGTATTTT. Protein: CASRGGTLTDTQYF.

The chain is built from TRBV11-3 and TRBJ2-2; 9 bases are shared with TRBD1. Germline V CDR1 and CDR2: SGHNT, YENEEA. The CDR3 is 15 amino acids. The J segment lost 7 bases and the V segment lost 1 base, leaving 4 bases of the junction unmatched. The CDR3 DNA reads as TGTGCCAGCAGCTTAGGGACAGGGGATGTCGGGGAGCTGTTTTTT. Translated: CASSLGTGDVGELFF. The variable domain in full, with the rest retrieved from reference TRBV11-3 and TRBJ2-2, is EAGVVQSPRYKIIEKKQPVAFWCNPISGHNTLYWYLQNLGQGPELLIRYENEEAVDDSQLPKDRFSAERLKGVDSTLKIQPAELGDSAVYLCASSLGTGDVGELFFGEGSRLTVL.

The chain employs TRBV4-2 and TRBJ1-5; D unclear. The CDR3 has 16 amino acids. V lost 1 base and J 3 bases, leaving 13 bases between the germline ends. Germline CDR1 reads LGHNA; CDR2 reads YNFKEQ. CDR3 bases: TGTGCCAGCAGCCAAGTCGGCGGGAACACCAATCAGCCCCAGCATTTT. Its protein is CASSQVGGNTNQPQHF.

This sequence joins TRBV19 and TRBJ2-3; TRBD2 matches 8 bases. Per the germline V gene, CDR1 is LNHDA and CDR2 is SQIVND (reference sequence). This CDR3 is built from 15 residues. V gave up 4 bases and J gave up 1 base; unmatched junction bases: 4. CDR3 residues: CASSRTTSGTDTQYF. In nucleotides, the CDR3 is TGTGCCAGTAGTAGGACGACTAGCGGCACAGATACGCAGTATTTT.

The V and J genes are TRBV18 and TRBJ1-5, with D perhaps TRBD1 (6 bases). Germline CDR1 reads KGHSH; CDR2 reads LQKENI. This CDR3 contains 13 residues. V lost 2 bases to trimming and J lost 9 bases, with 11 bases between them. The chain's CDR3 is CASSPTGFRPQHF. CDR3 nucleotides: TGTGCCAGCTCACCAACAGGGTTTCGGCCCCAGCATTTT. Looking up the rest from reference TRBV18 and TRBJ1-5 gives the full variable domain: NAGVMQNPRHLVRRRGQEARLRCSPMKGHSHVYWYRQLPEEGLKFMVYLQKENIIDESGMPKERFSAEFPKEGPSILRIQQVVRGDSAAYFCASSPTGFRPQHFGDGTRLSIL.

The chain's CDR3 is CASSQGQNLHF. DNA of the CDR3: TGTGCCAGCAGCCAGGGTCAAAACCTCCACTTT. The V gene is TRBV9, the J gene TRBJ1-6; tentative D call: TRBD1 (5 bases). The germline V gene encodes CDR1 SGDLS and CDR2 YYNGEE. Deletions cut 4 bases from V and 15 bases from J, with 11 bases between. CDR3 length equals 11 residues.

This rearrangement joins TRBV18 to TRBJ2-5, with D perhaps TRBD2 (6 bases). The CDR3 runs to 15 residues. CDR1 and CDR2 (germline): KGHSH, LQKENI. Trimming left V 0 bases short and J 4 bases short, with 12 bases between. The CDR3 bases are TGTGCCAGCTCACCACCGTGGTCCGGGGGAGAGACCCAGTACTTC. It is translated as CASSPPWSGGETQYF.

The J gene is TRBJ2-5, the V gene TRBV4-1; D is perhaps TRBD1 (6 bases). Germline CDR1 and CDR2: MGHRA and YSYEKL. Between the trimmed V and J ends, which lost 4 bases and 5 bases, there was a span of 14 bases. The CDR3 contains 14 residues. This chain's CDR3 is CASSLTGLAETQYF. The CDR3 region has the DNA TGCGCCAGCAGCCTCACAGGGCTTGCGGAGACCCAGTACTTC.

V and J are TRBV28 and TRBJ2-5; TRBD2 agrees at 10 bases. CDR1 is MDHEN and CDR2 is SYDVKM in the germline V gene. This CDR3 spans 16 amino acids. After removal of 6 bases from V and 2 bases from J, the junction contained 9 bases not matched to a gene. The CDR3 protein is CASRYSSGGLQETQYF. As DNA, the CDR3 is TGTGCCAGCAGATACTCTAGCGGGGGACTTCAAGAGACCCAGTACTTC.

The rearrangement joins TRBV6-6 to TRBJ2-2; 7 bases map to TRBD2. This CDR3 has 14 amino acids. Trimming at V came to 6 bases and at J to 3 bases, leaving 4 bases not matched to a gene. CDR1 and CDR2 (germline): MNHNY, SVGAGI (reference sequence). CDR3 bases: TGTGCCAGCAGAGAGCGGGACTACACCGGGGAGCTGTTTTTT. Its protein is CASRERDYTGELFF.

As DNA, the CDR3 is TGTGCCAGTAGCCCTAGGGGGGACAGGGGTCAGCCCCAGCATTTT. It encodes CASSPRGDRGQPQHF. V is TRBV19 and J is TRBJ1-5; 10 nucleotides match TRBD1. Per germline, CDR1 LNHDA and CDR2 SQIVND (reference sequence). The CDR3 sequence is 15 residues long. The V and J ends lost 6 bases and 6 bases, in that order; junction bases with no gene match: 8.